The 26 T cell receptor beta chains presented below share a single source sample, sequenced in a study of T-cell memory formation after mild COVID-19. A single record per CDR3 protein comes from TCRdb applying MiXCR to the 5' RACE reads. The repertoire holds a few hundred thousand distinct CDR3 sequences, with approximately 8.4% as singletons. Material for sequencing was PBMCs or a T cell subset sorted from them (not recorded which). These receptors were collected from a young man who had mild COVID-19 (a few samples of this study predate the infection). Cell type and time point are not known.

This clonotype was seen a few times. The rearrangement links TRBV7-6 to TRBJ1-1, with D hard to call. CDR3 size: 11 residues. The V end lost 1 base, the J end lost 10 bases, and 7 bases lay between the germline ends. CDR1 and CDR2 (germline): SGHVS, FNYEAQ. The CDR3 DNA follows: TGTGCCAGCAGCTTAGGGGGTATAGCTTTCTTT. It encodes CASSLGGIAFF.

The V and J genes are TRBV12-3 or TRBV12-4 and TRBJ2-5; D may correspond to TRBD1 or TRBD2 (5 bases each). There are 13 residues in the CDR3. With 6 bases removed from V and 2 bases from J, the gap between germline ends came to 10 bases. CDR3 nucleotides: TGTGCCAGCAGAAGGGACGGTCAAGAGACCCAGTACTTC. This gives the protein CASRRDGQETQYF.

V and J are TRBV12-3 or TRBV12-4 and TRBJ2-7; 8 bases line up with TRBD2. The CDR3 is 14 residues long. Trimming took 6 bases from V and 2 from J; bases not matched to a gene: 6. The DNA of the CDR3 is TGTGCCAGCAGCCCTACTAGCGGAGCCTACGAGCAGTACTTC. It is translated as CASSPTSGAYEQYF.

There are a few counts of this clonotype. The V call is TRBV29-1, the J call TRBJ2-1; TRBD1 matches at 7 bases. CDR3 size: 17 residues. With 1 base clipped from V and 4 bases from J, the junction kept 13 bases outside the gene matches. The germline gives CDR1 SQVTM, CDR2 ANQGSEA. DNA for the CDR3: TGCAGCGTTGAAGGGGAAATAGGGGGCGCCGGTTACAATGAGCAGTTCTTC. This gives the protein CSVEGEIGGAGYNEQFF.

This clonotype was seen ten or more times. The V call is TRBV4-2, the J call TRBJ2-3; a weak D match, TRBD1 (6 bases). Trimming pared 1 base from V and 3 bases from J, leaving 11 bases between. This CDR3 region has 15 residues. Germline loops: CDR1 LGHNA, CDR2 YNFKEQ. This CDR3 reads CASSQGAQGTDTQYF. CDR3 coding DNA: TGTGCCAGCAGCCAAGGGGCCCAGGGGACAGATACGCAGTATTTT.

This clonotype appeared a few times. CDR3 DNA: TGTGCCAGCAGCTTGAATCCCGGGGGCGAGCAGTACGTC. Translating it yields CASSLNPGGEQYV. The chain employs TRBV5-4 and TRBJ2-7; maybe TRBD2 (6 bases). The germline gives CDR1 SGHNT, CDR2 YYREEE (reference sequence). V was clipped by 1 base and J by 6 bases, with 11 bases between them. This CDR3 comprises 13 residues.

The V gene is TRBV5-1, the J gene TRBJ2-3; D not resolved. Germline CDR1 and CDR2: SGHRS and YFSETQ. This CDR3 region has 14 residues. Trimming stripped 8 bases from V and 4 bases from J, with 17 bases between. CDR3 DNA sequence: TGCGCCAGTATGGCAGGAAGTATGGCAGATACGCAGTATTTT. Its translation is CASMAGSMADTQYF.

This clonotype was detected many times. This chain links TRBV12-3 or TRBV12-4 with TRBJ2-7; TRBD1 agrees at 7 bases. V shed 4 bases and J 4 bases; nucleotides not matched to a gene: 10. The CDR3 has 15 amino acids. CDR3 nucleotides: TGTGCCAGCAGTTCTATGGGGACAGTTGGATACGAGCAGTACTTC. Encoded protein: CASSSMGTVGYEQYF.

This rearrangement joins TRBV12-3 or TRBV12-4 to TRBJ1-4; no firm D call. V lost 6 bases to trimming and J lost 6 bases, with 8 bases between them. The CDR3 covers 12 residues. The CDR3 coding sequence is TGTGCCAGCAGCCCTACTTATGAAAAACTGTTTTTT. Its protein product is CASSPTYEKLFF.

This clonotype came up a few times. The gene calls are TRBV2 and TRBJ2-7; 8 nucleotides agree with TRBD2. Trimming removed 6 bases from V and 2 bases from J; junction bases left unmatched: 6. The CDR3 runs 14 residues. Per the germline V gene, CDR1 is SNHLY and CDR2 is FYNNEI. CDR3 coding DNA: TGTGCCAGCAGGGGCCTAGCGGGCCCCTACGAGCAGTACGTC. The encoded protein is CASRGLAGPYEQYV.

Written as DNA, the CDR3 is TGTGCCAGCAGCCTGTCGCGGACAGGGGATGGCTACACCTTC. As protein: CASSLSRTGDGYTF. The chain recombines TRBV11-2 with TRBJ1-2, with 9 bases aligning to TRBD1. CDR1 is SGHAT, CDR2 FQNNGV, per germline. The V and J ends lost 5 bases and 6 bases, in that order; junction bases with no gene match: 7. CDR3 length: 14 amino acids.

This chain links TRBV20-1 with TRBJ2-2; D is uncertain. This CDR3 is built from 12 residues. Germline CDR1 DFQATT, CDR2 SNEGSKA (reference sequence). Trimming removed 0 bases from V and 9 bases from J, with 8 bases in between. DNA of the CDR3: TGCAGTGCTAGAGAGGGTGTCAGGGAGCTGTTTTTT. As protein: CSAREGVRELFF.

This clonotype turned up a few times. V usage is TRBV5-6 and J usage is TRBJ2-7; perhaps TRBD1 as D (5 bases). CDR1 is SGHDT, CDR2 YYEEEE, per germline. CDR3 size: 13 residues. V was pared by 1 base and J by 1 base, with 6 bases between. The CDR3 spells CASSLWTSYEQYV. The CDR3 coding sequence is TGTGCCAGCAGCTTGTGGACATCCTACGAGCAGTACGTC.

The chain employs TRBV27 and TRBJ2-1; perhaps TRBD1 as D (5 bases). The V gene lost 6 bases and the J gene lost 0 bases, with 12 bases spanning the gap. The CDR3 runs 15 residues. CDR1 is MNHEY, CDR2 SMNVEV, per germline (reference sequence). The CDR3: CASRWGLSSYNEQFF. Written as DNA, the CDR3 is TGTGCCAGCAGATGGGGCCTGAGCTCCTACAATGAGCAGTTCTTC.

This rearrangement joins TRBV29-1 to TRBJ2-7; 9 bases fit TRBD1. The length of the CDR3 is 14 residues. Germline loops: CDR1 SQVTM, CDR2 ANQGSEA. Trimming removed 2 bases from V and 2 bases from J; junction bases left unmatched: 4. The CDR3, as DNA: TGCAGCGTTGAACGGACAGGGGAACCCTACGAGCAGTACTTC. It codes for CSVERTGEPYEQYF.

This clonotype was counted ten times or more. The V call is TRBV7-8, the J call TRBJ1-2; no firm D call. CDR1 SGHVS and CDR2 FQNEAQ come from the germline V gene. Between the trimmed V and J ends, which lost 0 bases and 4 bases, there was a span of 6 bases. The CDR3 contains 13 residues. CDR3 bases: TGTGCCAGCAGCTTAGCTCGGACCTATGGCTACACCTTC. Translating it yields CASSLARTYGYTF. Drawing the rest from reference TRBV7-8 and TRBJ1-2, the complete variable domain is GAGVSQSPRYKVAKRGQDVALRCDPISGHVSLFWYQQALGQGPEFLTYFQNEAQLDKSGLPSDRFFAERPEGSVSTLKIQRTQQEDSAVYLCASSLARTYGYTFGSGTRLTVV.

This clonotype turned up a few times. The chain recombines TRBV7-2 with TRBJ1-5, with a possible D match to TRBD1 (5 bases). Deletions cut 5 bases from V and 1 base from J, with 12 bases between. Germline assignment: CDR1 SGHTA and CDR2 FQGNSA. The CDR3 covers 15 residues. In DNA, the CDR3 is TGTGCCAGCAGCACCGGGGGAAGCAGCAATCAGCCCCAGCATTTT. Encoded protein: CASSTGGSSNQPQHF.

The chain has TRBV7-8 and TRBJ2-5; 7 positions agree with TRBD1. The germline V gene has CDR1 SGHVS and CDR2 FQNEAQ. Trimming at V came to 5 bases and at J to 5 bases, leaving 8 bases not matched to a gene. CDR3 length equals 14 residues. The CDR3, as DNA: TGTGCCAGCAGCACCAGGGGGATCGAGGAGACCCAGTACTTC. Its protein product is CASSTRGIEETQYF.

The genes are TRBV20-1 and TRBJ2-7, with 7 nucleotides matching TRBD1. The CDR3 is 14 amino acids. V was clipped by 0 bases and J by 4 bases; unmatched bases: 6. Germline V lookup: CDR1 DFQATT, CDR2 SNEGSKA (reference sequence). CDR3 sequence (DNA): TGCAGTGCTAGAGATCAGGGACAGAAATACGAGCAGTACGTC. Translated, it gives CSARDQGQKYEQYV.

This clonotype was counted at least ten times. The chain joins TRBV6-6 to TRBJ1-3, with D uncertain. The CDR3 has 14 amino acids. V was cut by 2 bases and J by 2 bases, with 7 bases left in between. CDR1 MNHNY and CDR2 SVGAGI come from the germline V gene (reference sequence). The CDR3 spells CASSYLTAGNTIYF. In nucleotides, the CDR3 is TGTGCCAGCAGTTACCTCACAGCTGGAAACACCATATATTTT.

V gene TRBV11-3 combines with J gene TRBJ2-5; D possibly corresponds to TRBD1 (6 bases). The CDR3 has 13 residues. Germline V gene lookup returns CDR1 SGHNT and CDR2 YENEEA. With 3 bases removed from V and 7 bases from J, the gap between germline ends came to 12 bases. The CDR3 coding sequence is TGTGCCAGCAGCTTCGAGCCAGGGGCGACCCAGTACTTC. Translation: CASSFEPGATQYF. The full variable domain, in which reference TRBV11-3 and TRBJ2-5 provide the parts outside the CDR3, is EAGVVQSPRYKIIEKKQPVAFWCNPISGHNTLYWYLQNLGQGPELLIRYENEEAVDDSQLPKDRFSAERLKGVDSTLKIQPAELGDSAVYLCASSFEPGATQYFGPGTRLLVL.

The rearrangement joins TRBV7-6 to TRBJ1-6; possible D gene TRBD1, 6 bases. The CDR3 is 14 residues long. V was clipped by 3 bases and J by 9 bases, with 12 bases between them. Germline V gene data show CDR1 as SGHVS and CDR2 as FNYEAQ. The CDR3 bases are TGTGCCAGCAGCTTGGCAGGGGCGCTTTCACCCCTCCACTTT. As protein: CASSLAGALSPLHF.

V is TRBV6-5 and J is TRBJ2-1; 11 bases line up with TRBD2. With 5 bases clipped from V and 9 bases from J, the junction kept 12 bases outside the gene matches. CDR3 length: 16 residues. Germline CDR1 MNHEY, CDR2 SVGAGI. The CDR3: CASSISGGALRGEQFF. CDR3 sequence (DNA): TGTGCCAGCAGTATTAGCGGGGGGGCTTTGCGGGGTGAGCAGTTCTTC.

The V call is TRBV20-1, the J call TRBJ2-7; TRBD2 agrees at 7 bases. The CDR3 is 14 amino acids. Unmatched junction bases numbered 3, after V lost 1 base and J lost 0 bases. Germline CDR1 DFQATT, CDR2 SNEGSKA (reference sequence). The DNA of the CDR3 is TGCAGTGCTAGAGGGGAGGGAAACTCCTACGAGCAGTACTTC. Translation gives CSARGEGNSYEQYF.

This clonotype was detected ten times or more. In DNA, the CDR3 is TGTGCCAGCAGTTTCTCAGGGGAAGAGACCCAGTACTTC. It yields the protein CASSFSGEETQYF. This chain joins TRBV7-7 and TRBJ2-5; D possibly corresponds to TRBD1 (6 bases). The germline gives CDR1 SSHAT, CDR2 FNYEAQ (reference sequence). CDR3 length: 13 residues. Trimming removed 6 bases at V and 3 bases at J, with 11 bases between.

This sequence joins TRBV20-1 and TRBJ1-1; D gene ambiguous. The CDR3 has 13 amino acids. Trimming left V 0 bases short and J 0 bases short, with 5 bases between. Germline V CDR1 and CDR2: DFQATT, SNEGSKA (reference sequence). In DNA form, the CDR3 reads TGCAGTGCTAGAGACAGGCTGAACACTGAAGCTTTCTTT. This sequence encodes CSARDRLNTEAFF.